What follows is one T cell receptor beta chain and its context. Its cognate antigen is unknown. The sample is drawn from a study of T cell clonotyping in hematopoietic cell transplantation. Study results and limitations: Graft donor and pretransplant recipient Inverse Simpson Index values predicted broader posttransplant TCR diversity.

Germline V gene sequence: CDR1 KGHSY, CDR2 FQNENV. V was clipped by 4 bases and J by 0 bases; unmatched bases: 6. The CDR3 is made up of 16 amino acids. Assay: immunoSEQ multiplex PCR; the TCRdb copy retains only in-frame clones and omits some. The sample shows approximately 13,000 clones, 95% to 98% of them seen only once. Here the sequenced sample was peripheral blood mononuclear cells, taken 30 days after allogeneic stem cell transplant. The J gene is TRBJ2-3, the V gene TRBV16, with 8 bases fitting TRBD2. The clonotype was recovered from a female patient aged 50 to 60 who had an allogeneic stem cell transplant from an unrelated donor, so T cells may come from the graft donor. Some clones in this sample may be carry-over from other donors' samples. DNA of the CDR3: TGTGCCAGCAGCCGCATAGCGGGAACTAGCACAGATACGCAGTATTTT. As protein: CASSRIAGTSTDTQYF.